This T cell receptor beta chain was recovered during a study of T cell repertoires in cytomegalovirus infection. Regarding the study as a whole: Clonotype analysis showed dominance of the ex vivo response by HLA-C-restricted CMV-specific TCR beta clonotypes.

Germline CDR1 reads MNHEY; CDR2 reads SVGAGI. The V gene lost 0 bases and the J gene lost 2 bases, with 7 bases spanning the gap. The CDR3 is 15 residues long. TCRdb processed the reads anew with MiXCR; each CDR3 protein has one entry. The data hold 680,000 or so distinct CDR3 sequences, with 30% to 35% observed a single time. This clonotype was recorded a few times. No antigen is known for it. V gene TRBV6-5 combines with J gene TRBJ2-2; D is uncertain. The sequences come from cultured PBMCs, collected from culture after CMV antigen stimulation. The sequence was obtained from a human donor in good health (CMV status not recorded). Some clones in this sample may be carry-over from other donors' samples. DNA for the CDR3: TGTGCCAGCAGTTACTCGAGAAGAAACACCGGGGAGCTGTTTTTT. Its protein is CASSYSRRNTGELFF.